The 5 T cell receptor beta chains below all came from one sample that was sequenced in a study of cytotoxic CD8 clonotypes in ibrutinib-treated CLL. Measured with immunoSEQ multiplex PCR; TCRdb has only the in-frame clones, and not every one. In the table there are about 310,000 clones, around four fifths of which are singletons. Specimen: PBMCs, collected before ibrutinib treatment. All receptors come from a human donor with chronic lymphocytic leukemia.

The rearrangement uses TRBV5-4 and TRBJ2-5, with 11 bases lining up with TRBD2. The J segment lost 1 base and the V segment lost 5 bases, leaving 4 bases of the junction unmatched. This CDR3 is built from 15 residues. The V gene's germline CDR1 is SGHNT and CDR2 YYREEE (reference sequence). CDR3 nucleotide sequence: TGTGCCAGCAGGCAGGGACTAGCGGCCCAAGAGACCCAGTACTTC. Translation gives CASRQGLAAQETQYF. Supplemented by reference TRBV5-4 and TRBJ2-5, the full variable domain reads ETGVTQSPTHLIKTRGQQVTLRCSSQSGHNTVSWYQQALGQGPQFIFQYYREEENGRGNFPPRFSGLQFPNYSSELNVNALELDDSALYLCASRQGLAAQETQYFGPGTRLLVL.

The chain links TRBV7-9 to TRBJ1-1; TRBD1 is a possible D gene (5 bases). The CDR3 loop spans 14 amino acids. Germline V gene sequence: CDR1 SEHNR, CDR2 FQNEAQ (reference sequence). V shed 2 bases and J shed 0 bases, with 7 bases lying between them. CDR3 nucleotide sequence: TGTGCCAGCAGCTTACTCAGGGTGAACACTGAAGCTTTCTTT. This encodes CASSLLRVNTEAFF.

This chain joins TRBV4-2 and TRBJ2-7, with 9 bases fitting TRBD2. CDR3 length: 17 amino acids. V lost 1 base to trimming and J lost 0 bases; unmatched junction nucleotides: 7. CDR1 is LGHNA, CDR2 YNFKEQ, per germline. CDR3: CASSQVGLALSSYEQYF. The CDR3 DNA sequence: TGTGCCAGCAGCCAAGTAGGACTAGCGCTAAGCTCCTACGAGCAGTACTTC.

This chain uses TRBV18 with TRBJ2-6; possible D gene TRBD1, 5 bases. In germline, CDR1 is KGHSH, CDR2 LQKENI. V was cut by 2 bases and J by 1 base, with 12 bases left in between. The CDR3 has 17 residues. The CDR3 sequence: CASSPAGFVSGANVLTF. The CDR3, as DNA: TGTGCCAGCTCACCAGCAGGGTTTGTGTCTGGGGCCAACGTCCTGACTTTC.

This rearrangement joins TRBV12-5 to TRBJ2-5; the match to TRBD2 covers 8 bases. V lost 1 base, J lost 1 base, and 5 bases stayed unmatched. Germline values: CDR1 LGHNT, CDR2 FRNRAP. The CDR3 contains 16 residues. The CDR3 sequence: CASGLGVAGFQETQYF. Here the CDR3 DNA reads TGTGCTAGTGGTTTGGGAGTAGCGGGGTTCCAAGAGACCCAGTACTTC.